Reported below is one TCR beta chain. This sample is part of a study of blood T cell repertoires in COVID-19. Overall study context: The cDNA or gDNA used as material had been derived from T cells, B-cell-depleted T cells, or PBMCs.

The V segment lost 5 bases and the J segment 4 bases; nucleotides outside the gene matches: 4. The CDR3 is 13 residues long. Sequencing used immunoSEQ multiplex PCR; TCRdb keeps in-frame clones, though not all of them. The sample carries around 450,000 clones, 70% to 90% recorded once. Residents of 24 US areas, aged 18 to 89 years, made up the participants. Researchers sorted participants into cohorts using their self-reported clinical history. The chain combines TRBV12-3 or TRBV12-4 with TRBJ1-2; 7 nucleotides agree with TRBD1. The sample consisted of PBMCs or T cells enriched from blood (not recorded which). This TCR was sampled from a young woman with acute COVID-19. CDR3 sequence reads: CASSPGQFYGYTF. CDR3 bases: TGTGCCAGCAGTCCGGGACAGTTCTATGGCTACACCTTC.